This TCR beta chain derives from a study of human T cells and chemical hapten exposure. Study information: Patch tests applied 0.01% DPC to the upper back and were scored after 6 days.

Study-wide points: Versus controls, significantly more large CDR3 similarity clusters arose from expanded TCRs.

The library labeled individual cDNA molecules by adding unique molecular identifiers to them. In the study's own analysis: The number of TCRs in each sample had a median of about 96,000 and spanned about 23,224 to 690,600. From the RACE reads, TCRdb called clonotypes with MiXCR, one entry per CDR3 protein. TCRdb, not the authors, supplied the V and J calls. Here the sample spans about 81,000 distinct CDR3 sequences, under 9% being singletons. Time point reported: patch test 1, 2 weeks after DPC sensitization. The treatment was: therapeutic diphenylcyclopropenone sensitization with weekly scalp DPC. Trimming stripped 2 bases from V and 8 bases from J, with 15 bases between. Germline V gene sequence: CDR1 LNHDA, CDR2 SQIVND (reference sequence). The CDR3 sequence is 14 residues long. This clonotype has ten or more counts. Its target is not known.

The chain links TRBV19 to TRBJ1-1, with D possibly TRBD1 on 5 matching bases. The sequence came from a woman aged 30 to 39 with alopecia areata. Some clones in this sample may be carry-over from other donors' samples. The specimen was whole blood, collected in connection with sensitization to the hapten diphenylcyclopropenone (DPC). The CDR3 region is CASSIMGQGTEAFF. As DNA, the CDR3 is TGTGCCAGTAGTATAATGGGGCAGGGCACCGAAGCTTTCTTT. Combining the CDR3 with reference TRBV19 and TRBJ1-1 gives the whole variable domain DGGITQSPKYLFRKEGQNVTLSCEQNLNHDAMYWYRQDPGQGLRLIYYSQIVNDFQKGDIAEGYSVSREKKESFPLTVTSAQKNPTAFYLCASSIMGQGTEAFFGQGTRLTVV.